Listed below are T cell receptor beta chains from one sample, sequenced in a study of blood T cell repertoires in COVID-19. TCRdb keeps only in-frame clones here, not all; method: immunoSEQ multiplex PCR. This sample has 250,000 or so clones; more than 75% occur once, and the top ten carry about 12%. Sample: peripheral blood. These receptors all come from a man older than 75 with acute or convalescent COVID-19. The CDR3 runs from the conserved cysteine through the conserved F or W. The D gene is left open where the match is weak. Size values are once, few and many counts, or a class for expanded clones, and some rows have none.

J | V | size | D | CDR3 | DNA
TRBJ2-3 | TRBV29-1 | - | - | CSVVGGTDTQYF | TGCAGCGTTGTAGGGGGAACCGATACGCAGTATTTT
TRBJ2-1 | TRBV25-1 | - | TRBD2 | CASSEAGGTYNEQFF | TGTGCCAGCAGTGAAGCGGGAGGGACCTACAATGAGCAGTTCTTC
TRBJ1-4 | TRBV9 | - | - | CASSVDGGEKLFF | TGTGCCAGCAGCGTAGACGGTGGTGAAAAACTGTTTTTT
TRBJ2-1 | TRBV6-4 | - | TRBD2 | CASSFGGTNNEQFF | TGTGCCAGCAGCTTCGGGGGGACTAACAATGAGCAGTTCTTC
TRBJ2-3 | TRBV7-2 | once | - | CASSLYGADTQYF | TGTGCCAGCAGCTTGTACGGGGCAGATACGCAGTATTTT
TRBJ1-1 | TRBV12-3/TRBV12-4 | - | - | CASSLVDNEAFF | TGTGCCAGCAGTTTAGTGGACAACGAAGCTTTCTTT
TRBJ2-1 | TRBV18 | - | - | CASSQVALNEQFF | TGTGCCAGCTCCCAGGTTGCGTTGAATGAGCAGTTCTTC
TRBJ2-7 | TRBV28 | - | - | CASSYTGKSYEQYF | TGTGCCAGCAGTTATACAGGGAAATCCTACGAGCAGTACTTC
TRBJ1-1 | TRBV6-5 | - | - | CASSYSVGGTEAFF | TGTGCCAGCAGTTACTCAGTAGGGGGCACTGAAGCTTTCTTT
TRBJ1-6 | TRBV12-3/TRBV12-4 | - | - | CASSLAQGTPLHF | TGTGCCAGCAGTTTAGCGCAGGGGACACCCCTCCACTTT
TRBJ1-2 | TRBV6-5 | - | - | CASRNTYRDYTF | TGTGCCAGCAGGAACACTTACAGGGACTACACCTTC
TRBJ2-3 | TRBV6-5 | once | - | CASRSSTDTQYF | TGTGCCAGCAGATCGAGCACAGATACGCAGTATTTT
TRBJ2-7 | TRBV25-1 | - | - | CASIPSTGYEQYF | TGTGCCAGCATCCCCAGCACGGGCTACGAGCAGTACTTC
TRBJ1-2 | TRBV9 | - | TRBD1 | CASSVEGQGFYGYTF | TGTGCCAGCAGCGTAGAGGGACAGGGCTTCTATGGCTACACCTTC
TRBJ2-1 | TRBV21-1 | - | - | CASSKRWKEEQFF | TGTGCCAGCAGCAAACGGTGGAAGGAGGAGCAGTTCTTC
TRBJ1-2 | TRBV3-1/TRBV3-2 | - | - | CASSQLYGYTF | TGTGCCAGCAGCCAATTATATGGCTACACCTTC
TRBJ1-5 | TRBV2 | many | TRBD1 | CASNLPGQGASNQPQHF | TGTGCCAGCAACCTCCCGGGACAGGGCGCTAGCAATCAGCCCCAGCATTTT
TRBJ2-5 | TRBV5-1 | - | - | CASSLEGETQYF | TGCGCCAGCAGCTTGGAGGGGGAGACCCAGTACTTC
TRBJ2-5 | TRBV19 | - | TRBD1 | CASSMDRGETQYF | TGTGCCAGTAGTATGGACAGGGGAGAGACCCAGTACTTC
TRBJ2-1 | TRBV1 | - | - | CTSSQEPMEGRNEQFF | TGCACCAGCAGCCAAGAACCTATGGAGGGTCGCAATGAGCAGTTCTTC
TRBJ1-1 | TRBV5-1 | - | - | CASRVQGSEAFF | TGCGCCAGCAGAGTCCAGGGGAGTGAAGCTTTCTTT
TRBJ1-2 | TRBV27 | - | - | CASSLEAKGWSGYTF | TGTGCCAGCAGTTTAGAGGCCAAGGGGTGGTCTGGCTACACCTTC
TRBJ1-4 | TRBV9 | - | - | CASSVGTPNEKLFF | TGTGCCAGCAGCGTAGGGACACCTAATGAAAAACTGTTTTTT
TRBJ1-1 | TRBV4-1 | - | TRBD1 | CASSRGQGTNTEAFF | TGCGCCAGCAGCCGCGGACAGGGGACTAACACTGAAGCTTTCTTT
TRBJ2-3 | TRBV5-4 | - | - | CASSWTGGTDTQYF | TGTGCCAGCAGCTGGACGGGGGGCACAGATACGCAGTATTTT
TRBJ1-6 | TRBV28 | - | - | CATTPRSLDNSPLHF | TGTGCCACCACCCCCCGGAGTCTGGATAATTCACCCCTCCACTTT
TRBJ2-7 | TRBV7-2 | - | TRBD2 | CASSPNSGGYEQYF | TGTGCCAGCAGCCCAAATAGCGGGGGCTACGAGCAGTACTTC
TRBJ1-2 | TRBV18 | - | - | CASSPPGGADYGYTF | TGTGCCAGCTCACCACCCGGGGGAGCTGACTATGGCTACACCTTC
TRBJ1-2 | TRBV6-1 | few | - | CASSDRRRLPNYGYTF | TGTGCCAGCAGTGACAGGAGGAGGCTCCCTAACTATGGCTACACCTTC
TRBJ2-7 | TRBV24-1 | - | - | CATSDGRGFDEQYF | TGTGCCACCAGTGACGGCAGGGGTTTCGACGAGCAGTACTTC
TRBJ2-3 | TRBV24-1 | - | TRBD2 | CATSDSSGGLDTQYF | TGTGCCACCAGTGATTCTAGCGGGGGTTTAGATACGCAGTATTTT
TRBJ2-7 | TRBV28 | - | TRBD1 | CASSPIKTGQGSTRLYEQYF | TGTGCCAGCAGTCCTATCAAAACGGGACAGGGCTCTACACGGCTCTACGAGCAGTACTTC
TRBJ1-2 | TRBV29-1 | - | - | CSGWQGGVGYTF | TGCAGCGGTTGGCAGGGAGGGGTCGGCTACACCTTC
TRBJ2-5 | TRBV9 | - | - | CASSVGTERTQYF | TGTGCCAGCAGCGTGGGGACTGAAAGGACCCAGTACTTC
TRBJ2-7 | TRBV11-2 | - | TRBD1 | CAGSIGTGVGEQYF | TGTGCCGGAAGTATTGGGACAGGGGTGGGGGAGCAGTACTTC
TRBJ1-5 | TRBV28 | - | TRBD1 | CASRSGTGNNQPQHF | TGTGCCAGCAGGTCCGGGACAGGGAACAATCAGCCCCAGCATTTT
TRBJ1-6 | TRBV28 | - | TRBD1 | CASSTPGQGNSPLHF | TGTGCCAGCAGCACCCCGGGACAGGGTAATTCACCCCTCCACTTT